The rows below give T cell receptor beta chains drawn from one sample of a study of shared clonotypes between healthy human individuals. Assay: immunoSEQ multiplex PCR; the TCRdb copy retains only in-frame clones and omits some. The profile shows 170,000 or so clones, about 66% of them singletons. Sequenced input: memory CD4+ T cells sorted from blood. The receptors stem from a man between 25 and 39 years old in good health. The CDR3 runs from the conserved cysteine through the conserved F or W. D genes are given only for firm matches. Where a row states a size, it is once, few, many or the class of an expanded clone; other rows omit it.

v_gene	d_gene	j_gene	abundance	CDR3nt	CDR3aa
TRBV7-9	.	TRBJ2-6	.	TGTGCCAGCAGCTTAGGAAGCTCTGGGGCCAACGTCCTGACTTTC	CASSLGSSGANVLTF
TRBV9	.	TRBJ2-7	.	TGTGCCAGCAGCGTAGACCCCCGGGGGAGGGAGCAGTACTTC	CASSVDPRGREQYF
TRBV7-9	.	TRBJ1-4	.	TGTGCCAGCAGCTTAAGCGGGGCGGGGGCGACGGAAAAACTGTTTTTT	CASSLSGAGATEKLFF
TRBV9	.	TRBJ2-1	.	TGTGCCAGCAGCGTAAGGGGGAATGTAGGGTGGTTGAATGAGCAGTTCTTC	CASSVRGNVGWLNEQFF
TRBV7-9	.	TRBJ2-7	many	TGTGCCAGCAGCTCCGACTACGAGCAGTACTTC	CASSSDYEQYF
TRBV19	.	TRBJ2-1	few	TGTGCCAGTAGTATTGGAAGTGGGGGGCTATCGCAGTTCTTC	CASSIGSGGLSQFF
TRBV6-1	TRBD2	TRBJ2-5	.	TGTGCCAGCAGGGAGCGGGGCGTCCAAGAGACCCAGTACTTC	CASRERGVQETQYF
TRBV14	TRBD2	TRBJ2-7	few	TGTGCTCAGCCCGATCCGACGGGGGGAATAAACTACGAGCAGTACTTC	CAQPDPTGGINYEQYF
TRBV2	.	TRBJ2-5	.	TGTGCCAGCAGTGCGGACCATCAAGAGACCCAGTACTTC	CASSADHQETQYF
TRBV7-2	TRBD2	TRBJ2-7	.	TGTGCCAGCAGCTTAGTGAGCGGGAGTGACGAGCAGTACTTC	CASSLVSGSDEQYF
TRBV29-1	.	TRBJ2-1	.	TGCAGCGTTGACGACCCGTTCTACAATGAGCAGTTCTTC	CSVDDPFYNEQFF
TRBV6-6	.	TRBJ2-1	few	TGTGCCAGCAGTTACCTACAGATTGAGCAGTTCTTC	CASSYLQIEQFF
TRBV5-1	.	TRBJ2-1	.	TGCGCCAGCAGCTTGGATGCCCAGGTCAATGAGCAGTTCTTC	CASSLDAQVNEQFF
TRBV28	.	TRBJ2-7	.	TGTGCCAGCAGTTCCCCCAATTCAGCCTACGAGCAGTACTTC	CASSSPNSAYEQYF
TRBV9	TRBD2	TRBJ2-1	.	TGTGCCAGCAGCGCGTGGAGTCGGGAGGGCCTCTACAATGAGCAGTTCTTC	CASSAWSREGLYNEQFF
TRBV11-2	.	TRBJ2-5	.	TGTGCCAGCAGCTTAGATCCGGGCTATCAAGAGACCCAGTACTTC	CASSLDPGYQETQYF
TRBV9	.	TRBJ2-1	.	TGTGCCAGCAGCGTAGGCCCAGGGGCGGATGAGCAGTTCTTC	CASSVGPGADEQFF
TRBV7-2	.	TRBJ1-2	.	TGTGCCAGCAGCCCGGCAGGGGTAAACTATGGCTACACCTTC	CASSPAGVNYGYTF
TRBV27	.	TRBJ1-4	.	TGTGCCAGCAGTGAGGCACCTAATGAAAAACTGTTTTTT	CASSEAPNEKLFF